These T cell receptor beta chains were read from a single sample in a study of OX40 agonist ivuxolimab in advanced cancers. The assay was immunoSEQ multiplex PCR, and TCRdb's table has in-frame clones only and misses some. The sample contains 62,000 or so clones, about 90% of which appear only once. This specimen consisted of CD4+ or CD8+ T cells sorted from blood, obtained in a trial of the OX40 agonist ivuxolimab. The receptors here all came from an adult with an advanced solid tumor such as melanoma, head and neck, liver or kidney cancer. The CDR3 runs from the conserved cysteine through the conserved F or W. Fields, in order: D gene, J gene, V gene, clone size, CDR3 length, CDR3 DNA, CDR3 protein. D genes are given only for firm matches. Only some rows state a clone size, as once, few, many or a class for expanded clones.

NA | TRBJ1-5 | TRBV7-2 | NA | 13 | TGTGCCAGCAGCTTACAGGTTACGCAGCCCCAGCATTTT | CASSLQVTQPQHF
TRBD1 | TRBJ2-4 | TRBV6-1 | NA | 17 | TGTGCCAGCAGTGAAGTCATACAGGGGGCGGCCAAAAACATTCAGTACTTC | CASSEVIQGAAKNIQYF
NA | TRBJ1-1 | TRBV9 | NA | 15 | TGTGCCAGCAGCGTAGGGCACAGGGTGAACACTGAAGCTTTCTTT | CASSVGHRVNTEAFF
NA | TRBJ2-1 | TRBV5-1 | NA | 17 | TGCGCCAGCAGCTTGGCCGGGGCGGGGATATCCTACAATGAGCAGTTCTTC | CASSLAGAGISYNEQFF
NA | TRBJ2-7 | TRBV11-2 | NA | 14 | TGTGCCAGCAGCTTAGGGGGGGGCTACTACGAGCAGTACTTC | CASSLGGGYYEQYF
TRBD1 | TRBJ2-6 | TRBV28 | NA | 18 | TGTGCCAGCAGTTTTAATCCAGGGGGACCCTCTGGGGCCAACGTCCTGACTTTC | CASSFNPGGPSGANVLTF
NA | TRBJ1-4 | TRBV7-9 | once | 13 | TGTGCCAGCAGTCCAGAGGGTAATGAAAAACTGTTTTTT | CASSPEGNEKLFF
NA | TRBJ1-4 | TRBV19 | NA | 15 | TGTGCCAGTAGTACGCGCCCAGGAACTAATGAAAAACTGTTTTTT | CASSTRPGTNEKLFF
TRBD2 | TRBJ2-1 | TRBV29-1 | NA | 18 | TGCAGCATTCCCCCTCGGGGGGTGGGTACCCGCTCCTACAATGAGCAGTTCTTC | CSIPPRGVGTRSYNEQFF
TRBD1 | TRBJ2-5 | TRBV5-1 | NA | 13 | TGCGCCAGCAGGGTCGGGACAGAAGAGACCCAGTACTTC | CASRVGTEETQYF
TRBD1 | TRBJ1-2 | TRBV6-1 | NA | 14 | TGTGCCAGCAGTAGACAGGGTTTAGGCTATGGCTACACCTTC | CASSRQGLGYGYTF
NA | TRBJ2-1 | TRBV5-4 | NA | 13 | TGTGCCAGCAGCTTGGACAGGAGCAATGAGCAGTTCTTC | CASSLDRSNEQFF
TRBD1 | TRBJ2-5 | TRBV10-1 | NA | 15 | TGCGCCAGCAGTAGGGACAGGAATTTAGGAGAGACCCAGTACTTC | CASSRDRNLGETQYF
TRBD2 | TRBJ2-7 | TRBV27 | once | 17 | TGTGCCAGCAGTTTATCCCTAAGCGGGAGGGACACCTACGAGCAGTACTTC | CASSLSLSGRDTYEQYF
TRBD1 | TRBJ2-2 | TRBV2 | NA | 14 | TGTGCCAGCAGGCCGGGACAGGGGACCGGGGAGCTGTTTTTT | CASRPGQGTGELFF
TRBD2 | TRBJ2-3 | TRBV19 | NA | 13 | TGTGCCAGTAGACTAGCGGGAGTGGATACGCAGTATTTT | CASRLAGVDTQYF
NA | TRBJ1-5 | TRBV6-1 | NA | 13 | TGTGCCAGCCTAACAGATAGCAATCAGCCCCAGCATTTT | CASLTDSNQPQHF
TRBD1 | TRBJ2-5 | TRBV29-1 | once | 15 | TGCAGCGTTGAAAAAGGGGCAGGGGGCGTGGAGACCCAGTACTTC | CSVEKGAGGVETQYF
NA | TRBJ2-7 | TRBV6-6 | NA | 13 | TGTGCCAGCAGTTACCCACAGCGGAACGAGCAGTACTTC | CASSYPQRNEQYF
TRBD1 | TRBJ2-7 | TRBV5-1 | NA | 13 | TGCGCCAGCAGCACGGGACAGGGTGGAGAGCAGTACTTC | CASSTGQGGEQYF
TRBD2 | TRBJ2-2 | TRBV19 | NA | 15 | TGTGCCAGTAGTATCCGGACTAGTTCGCCCGGGGAGCTGTTTTTT | CASSIRTSSPGELFF
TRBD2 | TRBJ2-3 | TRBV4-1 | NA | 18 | TGCGCCAGCACCCCAAAGCCTCCGTTTGGCGGGAGAATAGATACGCAGTATTTT | CASTPKPPFGGRIDTQYF
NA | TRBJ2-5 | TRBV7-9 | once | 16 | TGTGCCAGCAGCTGGCGGGACACCCTGCGGAGGGAGACCCAGTACTTC | CASSWRDTLRRETQYF
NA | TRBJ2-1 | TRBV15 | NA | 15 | TGTGCCACCAGCAGAGATCCCCAGCGGCAAAATGAGCAGTTCTTC | CATSRDPQRQNEQFF
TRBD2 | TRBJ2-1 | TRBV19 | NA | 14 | TGTGCCAGTAGTATAGGCGGGAGACCCAATGAGCAGTTCTTC | CASSIGGRPNEQFF
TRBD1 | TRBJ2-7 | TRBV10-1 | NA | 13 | TGCGCCAGCGAAAGGGACAGGGGCGGCGAGCAGTACTTC | CASERDRGGEQYF
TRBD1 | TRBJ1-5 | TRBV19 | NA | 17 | TGTGCCAGTAGTATTCCCCGCCAAGGACAGGGGAACCTTCCTCAGCATTTT | CASSIPRQGQGNLPQHF
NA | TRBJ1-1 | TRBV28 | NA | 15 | TGTGCCAGCAGTTACAATGCCCTATCATACACTGAAGCTTTCTTT | CASSYNALSYTEAFF
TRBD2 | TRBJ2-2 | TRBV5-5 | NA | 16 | TGTGCCAGCAGCTCTACTAGCGGGAGGATAACCGGGGAGCTGTTTTTT | CASSSTSGRITGELFF
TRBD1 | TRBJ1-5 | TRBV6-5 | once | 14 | TGTGCCAGCAGAGGACAGGGGTTTTGGCAGCCCCAGCATTTT | CASRGQGFWQPQHF
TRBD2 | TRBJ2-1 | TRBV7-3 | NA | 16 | TGTGCCAGCAGCTTTACTAGCGGGGCCATTTACAATGAGCAGTTCTTC | CASSFTSGAIYNEQFF
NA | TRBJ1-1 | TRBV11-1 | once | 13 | TGTGCCAGCAGCTTATACAGGGAGACTGAAGCTTTCTTT | CASSLYRETEAFF
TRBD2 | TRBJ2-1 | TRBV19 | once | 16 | TGTGCCAGTACCCCAAGCGGGGGGAGAATCTACAATGAGCAGTTCTTC | CASTPSGGRIYNEQFF
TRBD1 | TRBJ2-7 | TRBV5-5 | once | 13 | TGTGCCAGCAGCTTACCGACAGGGGGCGAGCAGTACTTC | CASSLPTGGEQYF
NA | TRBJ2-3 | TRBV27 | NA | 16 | TGTGCCAGCAGTCCCCTGAGCACCCGCCCCTCAGATACGCAGTATTTT | CASSPLSTRPSDTQYF
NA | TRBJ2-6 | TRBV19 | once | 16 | TGTGCCAGTAGTATAGATAGCACCTCTGGGGCCAACGTCCTGACTTTC | CASSIDSTSGANVLTF
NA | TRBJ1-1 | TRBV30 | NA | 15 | TGTGCCTGGAGTTCCCGTCACACAAGGGGCACTGAAGCTTTCTTT | CAWSSRHTRGTEAFF
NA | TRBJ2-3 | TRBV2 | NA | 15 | TGTGCCAGCAGTGGGTGGTCCCAGGGCACAGATACGCAGTATTTT | CASSGWSQGTDTQYF
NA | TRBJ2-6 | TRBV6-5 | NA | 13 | TGTGCCAGCAGGCTCTCTGGGGCCAACGTCCTGACTTTC | CASRLSGANVLTF
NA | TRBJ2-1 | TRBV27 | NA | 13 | TGTGCCAGCAGTTCGTCTGGGTGGCATGAGCAGTTCTTC | CASSSSGWHEQFF
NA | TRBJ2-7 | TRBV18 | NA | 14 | TGTGCCAGCTCCCGAGGACGGACCGTCTACGAGCAGTACTTC | CASSRGRTVYEQYF
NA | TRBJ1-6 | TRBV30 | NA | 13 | TGTGCCTGGAGTCAGGGTCGGAATTCACCCCTCCACTTT | CAWSQGRNSPLHF
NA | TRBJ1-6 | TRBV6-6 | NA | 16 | TGTGCCAGCACCCCGGCCAGGGTAGTGGAGCATTCACCCCTCCACTTT | CASTPARVVEHSPLHF
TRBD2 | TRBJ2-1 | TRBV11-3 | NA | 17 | TGTGCCAGCAGCTTAGGTGGTAGCGGGAGCGGCTACAATGAGCAGTTCTTC | CASSLGGSGSGYNEQFF
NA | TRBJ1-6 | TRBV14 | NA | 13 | TGTGCCAGCAGAACCGTGCCTAATTCACCCCTCCACTTT | CASRTVPNSPLHF
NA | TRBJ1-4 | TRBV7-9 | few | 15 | TGTGCCAGCAGCTTATCGGGGGCAACTAATGAAAAACTGTTTTTT | CASSLSGATNEKLFF
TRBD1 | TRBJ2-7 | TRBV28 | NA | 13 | TGTGCCAGCAGGAGGACAGGGTCCTACGAGCAGTACTTC | CASRRTGSYEQYF